This TCR beta chain was sequenced for a study of patients and donors after allogeneic stem cell transplantation. Germline V lookup: CDR1 MDHEN, CDR2 SYDVKM. Trimming removed 6 bases from V and 6 bases from J; junction bases left unmatched: 10. CDR3 length: 14 residues. TCRdb reanalysed the RT-PCR reads using MiXCR and keeps one entry per CDR3 protein. The table has about 40,000 distinct CDR3 sequences, roughly 30% seen once. Sequenced sample: blood, either unsorted or a sorted T cell fraction (not recorded which). The chain carries TRBV28 and TRBJ1-2, with 7 bases matching TRBD1. The clonotype was recovered from a human donor who was either an allogeneic HSCT recipient or a stem cell or donor lymphocyte infusion donor (not recorded which). It is not recorded whose cells these are; they may come from a transplant donor. CDR3 residues: CASRSTGTAHGYTF. CDR3 nucleotides: TGTGCCAGCAGGTCCACCGGGACAGCCCATGGCTACACCTTC.